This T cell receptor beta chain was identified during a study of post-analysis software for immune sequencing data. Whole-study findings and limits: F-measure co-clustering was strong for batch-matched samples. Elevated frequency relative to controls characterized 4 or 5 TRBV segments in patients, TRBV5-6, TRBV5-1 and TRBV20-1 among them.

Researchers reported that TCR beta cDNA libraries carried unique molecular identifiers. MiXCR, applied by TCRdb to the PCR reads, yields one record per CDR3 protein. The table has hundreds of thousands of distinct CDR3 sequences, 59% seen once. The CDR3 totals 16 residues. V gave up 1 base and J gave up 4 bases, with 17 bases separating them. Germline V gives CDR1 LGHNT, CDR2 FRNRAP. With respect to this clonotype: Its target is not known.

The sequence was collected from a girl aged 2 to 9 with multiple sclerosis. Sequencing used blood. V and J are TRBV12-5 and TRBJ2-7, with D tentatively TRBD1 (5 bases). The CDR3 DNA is TGTGCTAGTGGTTTGGAGGGGATCAGGGTCGGATACGAGCAGTACTTC. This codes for CASGLEGIRVGYEQYF. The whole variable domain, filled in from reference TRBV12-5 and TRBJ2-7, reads DARVTQTPRHKVTEMGQEVTMRCQPILGHNTVFWYRQTMMQGLELLAYFRNRAPLDDSGMPKDRFSAEMPDATLATLKIQPSEPRDSAVYFCASGLEGIRVGYEQYFGPGTRLTVT.